This entry features one T cell receptor beta chain sequence. The data were produced by immunoSEQ multiplex PCR, yet TCRdb's version contains in-frame clones alone and is incomplete. The table has roughly 18,000 clones, under 95% seen once. V lost 0 bases and J 3 bases, leaving 5 bases between the germline ends. Looked up from germline, CDR1 is ENHRY and CDR2 is SYGVKD. The length of the CDR3 is 14 residues. The data were taken from a study of blood T cell repertoires in COVID-19. The receptor was derived from a human donor in a cohort sampled during active COVID-19. This chain links TRBV10-3 with TRBJ2-2; D not resolved. The specimen was peripheral blood. The CDR3 here is CAISESQYTGELFF. CDR3 coding DNA: TGTGCCATCAGTGAGTCACAGTACACCGGGGAGCTGTTTTTT.